This paragraph covers one T cell receptor (beta chain) sequence. Its antigen remains unidentified. The Oncomine TCR Beta short-read assay was what sequenced the DNA obtained from cultured CD4+ T cells. Via MiXCR, TCRdb re-called the PCR reads, giving one row per CDR3 protein. The sample lists a few thousand distinct CDR3 sequences, roughly two thirds occurring once. This entry belongs to a study of vaccination and CD4 T cells after COVID-19. Treatment defined: approximately nine-day PBMC culture with coronavirus spike peptide pools or control peptides (ViraFEST assay). Collection of the unexposed donor's CD4+ T cells took place before the COVID-19 pandemic (2011-2018). The CDR3 has 17 amino acids. Trimming took 6 bases from V and 3 from J, leaving 20 bases between them. From germline, CDR1 is MDHEN and CDR2 SYDVKM.

The V and J genes are TRBV28 and TRBJ2-2; D could derive from TRBD1 or TRBD2 (6 bases each). Sequenced input: CD4+ T cells from blood, cultured in vitro. The sequence derives from a human donor in good health. The CDR3 DNA follows: TGTGCCAGCAGCCCGCCCCGGGCGGGGACACACACCGGGGAGCTGTTTTTT. Protein product: CASSPPRAGTHTGELFF.